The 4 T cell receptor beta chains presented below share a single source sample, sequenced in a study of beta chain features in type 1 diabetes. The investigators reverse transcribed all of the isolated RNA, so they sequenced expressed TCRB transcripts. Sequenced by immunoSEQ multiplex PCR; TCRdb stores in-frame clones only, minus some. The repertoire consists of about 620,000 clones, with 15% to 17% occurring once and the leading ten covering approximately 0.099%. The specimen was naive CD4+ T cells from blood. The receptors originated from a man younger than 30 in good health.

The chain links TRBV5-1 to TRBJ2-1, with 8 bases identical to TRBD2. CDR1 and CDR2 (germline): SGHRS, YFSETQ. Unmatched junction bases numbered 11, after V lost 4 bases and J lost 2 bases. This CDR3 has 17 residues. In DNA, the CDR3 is TGCGCCAGCAGCGCGGGAAGCGGGAGACCGCCCTACAATGAGCAGTTCTTC. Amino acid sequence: CASSAGSGRPPYNEQFF.

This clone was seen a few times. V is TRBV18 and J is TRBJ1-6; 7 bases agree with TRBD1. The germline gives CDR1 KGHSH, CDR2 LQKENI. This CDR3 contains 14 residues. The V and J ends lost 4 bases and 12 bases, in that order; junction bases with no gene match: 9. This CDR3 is CASSLETGYKPLHF. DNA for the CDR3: TGTGCCAGCTCACTCGAGACAGGGTATAAACCCCTCCACTTT. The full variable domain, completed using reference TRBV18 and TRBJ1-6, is NAGVMQNPRHLVRRRGQEARLRCSPMKGHSHVYWYRQLPEEGLKFMVYLQKENIIDESGMPKERFSAEFPKEGPSILRIQQVVRGDSAAYFCASSLETGYKPLHFGNGTRLTVT.

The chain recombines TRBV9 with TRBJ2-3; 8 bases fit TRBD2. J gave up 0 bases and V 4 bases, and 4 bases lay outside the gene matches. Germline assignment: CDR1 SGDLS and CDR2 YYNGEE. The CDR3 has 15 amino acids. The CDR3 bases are TGTGCCAGCAGCCCACCGGGAGGGAGCACAGATACGCAGTATTTT. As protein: CASSPPGGSTDTQYF. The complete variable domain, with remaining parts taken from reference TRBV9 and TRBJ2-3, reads DSGVTQTPKHLITATGQRVTLRCSPRSGDLSVYWYQQSLDQGLQFLIQYYNGEERAKGNILERFSAQQFPDLHSELNLSSLELGDSALYFCASSPPGGSTDTQYFGPGTRLTVL.

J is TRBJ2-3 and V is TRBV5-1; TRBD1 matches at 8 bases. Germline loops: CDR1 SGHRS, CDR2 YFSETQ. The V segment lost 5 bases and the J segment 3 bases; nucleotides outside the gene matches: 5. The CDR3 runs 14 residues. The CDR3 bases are TGCGCCAGCAGGGGGACAGGTCGGACAGATACGCAGTATTTT. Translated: CASRGTGRTDTQYF.